This is a list of T cell receptor beta chains from one sample in a study of T cells in localized non-small cell lung cancer. The repertoire was sequenced with immunoSEQ multiplex PCR; TCRdb's copy has only in-frame clones and lacks some. The data hold 30,000 to 40,000 clones, with under 90% observed a single time. The starting material was peripheral blood, obtained before any cancer treatment. All receptors derive from a man between 40 and 70 years old with stage I lung adenocarcinoma. Each CDR3 is given with its conserved first and last residue. A D gene is named only where the DNA matches it firmly. Size tells how often a clone was seen (once, few, many) or the class of an expanded clone, and some rows leave it out.

d_gene	abundance	len	v_gene	j_gene	CDR3aa	CDR3nt
-	-	15	TRBV6-5	TRBJ1-2	CASSYGGDTVYGYTF	TGTGCCAGCAGTTACGGGGGGGACACAGTATATGGCTACACCTTC
-	-	13	TRBV5-5	TRBJ2-7	CASSLERDHEQYF	TGTGCCAGCAGCTTGGAGAGGGATCACGAGCAGTACTTC
TRBD1	-	13	TRBV15	TRBJ1-2	CATSPGQHYGYTF	TGTGCCACCAGCCCGGGACAGCACTATGGCTACACCTTC
TRBD1	once	14	TRBV16	TRBJ2-7	CASSGGQGSYEQYF	TGTGCCAGCAGCGGTGGACAGGGAAGCTACGAGCAGTACTTC
-	-	14	TRBV13	TRBJ1-3	CASSRRGSGNTIYF	TGTGCCAGCAGCCGTAGGGGCTCTGGAAACACCATATATTTT
-	-	15	TRBV5-1	TRBJ1-1	CASSLGGKAYTEAFF	TGCGCCAGCAGCTTGGGGGGGAAGGCGTACACTGAAGCTTTCTTT
-	-	13	TRBV4-1	TRBJ2-2	CASSQVVRGELFF	TGCGCCAGCAGCCAAGTGGTGAGGGGGGAGCTGTTTTTT
-	-	16	TRBV5-1	TRBJ2-3	CASSLGASSLTDTQYF	TGCGCCAGCAGCTTGGGGGCCAGTAGCCTCACAGATACGCAGTATTTT
-	once	13	TRBV6-4	TRBJ1-1	CASSARVGTEAFF	TGTGCCAGCAGTGCCCGAGTGGGCACTGAAGCTTTCTTT
-	-	14	TRBV2	TRBJ1-3	CASDRGGSGNTIYF	TGTGCCAGCGATAGAGGGGGATCTGGAAACACCATATATTTT
-	-	15	TRBV5-1	TRBJ2-6	CASSPAVSGANVLTF	TGCGCCAGCAGCCCCGCGGTCTCTGGGGCCAACGTCCTGACTTTC
TRBD1	-	15	TRBV5-6	TRBJ1-5	CASSRDRGNNQPQHF	TGTGCCAGCAGCCGGGACAGGGGGAACAATCAGCCCCAGCATTTT
TRBD1	-	15	TRBV6-5	TRBJ1-2	CASSANPGTGYGYTF	TGTGCCAGCAGTGCGAACCCCGGGACAGGGTATGGCTACACCTTC
-	-	15	TRBV6-1	TRBJ2-7	CASSARPGAPYEQYF	TGTGCCAGCAGTGCCCGGCCCGGCGCTCCCTACGAGCAGTACTTC
-	-	12	TRBV11-2	TRBJ1-2	CASSLPGYGYTF	TGTGCCAGCAGCCTCCCAGGGTATGGCTACACCTTC
-	-	14	TRBV5-1	TRBJ1-1	CASSLGTVNTEAFF	TGCGCCAGCAGCTTGGGAACAGTGAACACTGAAGCTTTCTTT
-	few	14	TRBV6-1	TRBJ2-7	CASSEQDTSYEQYF	TGTGCCAGCAGTGAACAGGACACCTCCTACGAGCAGTACTTC
-	-	21	TRBV2	TRBJ1-5	CASSETYPTAPKLNSNQPQHF	TGTGCCAGCAGTGAGACGTATCCGACAGCACCCAAACTAAATAGCAATCAGCCCCAGCATTTT
-	-	13	TRBV12-5	TRBJ2-7	CASGLVPSYEQYF	TGTGCTAGTGGTTTGGTCCCTTCCTACGAGCAGTACTTC
-	-	15	TRBV5-6	TRBJ1-2	CASSLGVRPRYGYTF	TGTGCCAGCAGCTTGGGGGTCAGGCCTCGGTATGGCTACACCTTC
-	-	14	TRBV7-6	TRBJ2-1	CASSYGGFGNEQFF	TGTGCCAGCAGCTACGGGGGATTCGGAAATGAGCAGTTCTTC
-	-	11	TRBV6-1	TRBJ2-1	CASSEGNEQFF	TGTGCCAGCAGTGAGGGCAATGAGCAGTTCTTC
TRBD2	-	18	TRBV5-6	TRBJ2-6	CASSLGAGVLSGANVLTF	TGTGCCAGCAGCTTGGGAGCGGGGGTCCTCTCTGGGGCCAACGTCCTGACTTTC
TRBD1	-	14	TRBV9	TRBJ1-1	CASSVAQGATEAFF	TGTGCCAGCAGCGTAGCACAGGGGGCGACTGAAGCTTTCTTT
-	few	12	TRBV9	TRBJ1-2	CASSVVGGAYTF	TGTGCCAGCAGCGTAGTCGGGGGGGCCTACACCTTC
-	once	11	TRBV20-1	TRBJ1-1	CSVGTRAEAFF	TGCAGTGTCGGGACCCGAGCTGAAGCTTTCTTT
-	-	11	TRBV20-1	TRBJ2-1	CSARGISEQFF	TGCAGTGCTAGAGGAATTAGTGAGCAGTTCTTC
-	few	14	TRBV6-1	TRBJ1-5	CASSEVSRNQPQHF	TGTGCCAGCAGTGAAGTCTCCCGCAATCAGCCCCAGCATTTT
-	-	15	TRBV6-1	TRBJ2-3	CASSESLPSTDTQYF	TGTGCCAGCAGTGAAAGCCTCCCCAGCACAGATACGCAGTATTTT